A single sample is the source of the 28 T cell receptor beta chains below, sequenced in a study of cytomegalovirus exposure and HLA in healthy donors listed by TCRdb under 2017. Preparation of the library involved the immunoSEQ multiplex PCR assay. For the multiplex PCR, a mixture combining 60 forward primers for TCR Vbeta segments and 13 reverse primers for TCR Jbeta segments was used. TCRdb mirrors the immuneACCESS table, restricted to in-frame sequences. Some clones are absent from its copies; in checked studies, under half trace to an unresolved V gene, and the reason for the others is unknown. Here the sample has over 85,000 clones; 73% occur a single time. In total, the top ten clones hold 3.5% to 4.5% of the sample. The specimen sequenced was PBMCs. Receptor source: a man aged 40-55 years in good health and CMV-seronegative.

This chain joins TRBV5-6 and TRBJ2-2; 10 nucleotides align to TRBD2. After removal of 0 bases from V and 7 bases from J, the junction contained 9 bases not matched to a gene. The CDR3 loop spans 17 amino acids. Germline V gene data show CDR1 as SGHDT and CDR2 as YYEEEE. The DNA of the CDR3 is TGTGCCAGCAGCTTGGCCGGCCTAGCGGGGGCTGGCGGGGAGCTGTTTTTT. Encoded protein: CASSLAGLAGAGGELFF. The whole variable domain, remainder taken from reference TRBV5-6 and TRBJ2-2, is DAGVTQSPTHLIKTRGQQVTLRCSPKSGHDTVSWYQQALGQGPQFIFQYYEEEERQRGNFPDRFSGHQFPNYSSELNVNALLLGDSALYLCASSLAGLAGAGGELFFGEGSRLTVL.

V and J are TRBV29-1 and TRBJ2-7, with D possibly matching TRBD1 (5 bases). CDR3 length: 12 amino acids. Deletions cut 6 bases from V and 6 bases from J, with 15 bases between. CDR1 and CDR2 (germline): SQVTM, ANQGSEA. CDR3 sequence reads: CSVGPQGTEQYF. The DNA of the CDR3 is TGCAGCGTCGGTCCTCAGGGTACCGAGCAGTACTTC.

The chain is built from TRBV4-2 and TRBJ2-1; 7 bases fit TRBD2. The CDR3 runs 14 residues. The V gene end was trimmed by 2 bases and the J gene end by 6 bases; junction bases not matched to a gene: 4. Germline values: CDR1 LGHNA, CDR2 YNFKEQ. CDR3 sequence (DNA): TGTGCCAGCAGCCAACGACTAGCAAGCAATGAGCAGTTCTTC. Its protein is CASSQRLASNEQFF.

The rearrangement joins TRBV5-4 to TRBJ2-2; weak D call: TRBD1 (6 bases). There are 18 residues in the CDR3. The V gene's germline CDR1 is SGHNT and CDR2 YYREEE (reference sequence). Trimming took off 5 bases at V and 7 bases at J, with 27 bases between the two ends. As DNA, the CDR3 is TGTGCCAGCAGTAATGGGGGAAAACAGGGCCTCCGGGTCGGGGAGCTGTTTTTT. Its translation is CASSNGGKQGLRVGELFF.

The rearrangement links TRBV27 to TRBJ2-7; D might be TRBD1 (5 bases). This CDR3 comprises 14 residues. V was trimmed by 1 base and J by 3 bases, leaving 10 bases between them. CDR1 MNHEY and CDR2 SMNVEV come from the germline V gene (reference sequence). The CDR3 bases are TGTGCCAGCAGTTTATTGGGCAGGGTCTACGAGCAGTACTTC. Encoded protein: CASSLLGRVYEQYF.

CDR3 amino acids: CASSVGGGRTGELFF. In DNA, the CDR3 is TGTGCCAGCAGCGTAGGGGGAGGAAGAACCGGGGAGCTGTTTTTT. The V and J genes are TRBV9 and TRBJ2-2; a weak D match, TRBD2 (6 bases). The CDR3 is made up of 15 amino acids. The germline CDR1 and CDR2 sequences are SGDLS and YYNGEE. With 0 bases removed from V and 5 bases from J, the gap between germline ends came to 11 bases. The full variable domain, in which reference TRBV9 and TRBJ2-2 provide the parts outside the CDR3, is DSGVTQTPKHLITATGQRVTLRCSPRSGDLSVYWYQQSLDQGLQFLIQYYNGEERAKGNILERFSAQQFPDLHSELNLSSLELGDSALYFCASSVGGGRTGELFFGEGSRLTVL.

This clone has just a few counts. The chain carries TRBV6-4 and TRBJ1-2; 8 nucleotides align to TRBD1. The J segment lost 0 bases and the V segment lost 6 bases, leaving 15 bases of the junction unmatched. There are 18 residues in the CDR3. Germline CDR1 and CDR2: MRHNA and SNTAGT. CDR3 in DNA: TGTGCCAGCAGATCAACCTCGGACAGGGCCATAGCTAACTATGGCTACACCTTC. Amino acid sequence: CASRSTSDRAIANYGYTF.

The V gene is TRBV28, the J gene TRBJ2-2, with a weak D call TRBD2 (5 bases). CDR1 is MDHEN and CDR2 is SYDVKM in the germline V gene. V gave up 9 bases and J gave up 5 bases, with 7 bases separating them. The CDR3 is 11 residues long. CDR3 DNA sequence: TGTGCCAGTGGAGGAACCGGGGAGCTGTTTTTT. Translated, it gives CASGGTGELFF.

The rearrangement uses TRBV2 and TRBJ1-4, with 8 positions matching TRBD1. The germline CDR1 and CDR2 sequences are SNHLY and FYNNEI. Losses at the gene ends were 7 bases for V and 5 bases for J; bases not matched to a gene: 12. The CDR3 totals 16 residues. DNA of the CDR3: TGTGCCAGCAAGGTCAGACAGGGGAGGTCGAATGAAAAACTGTTTTTT. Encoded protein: CASKVRQGRSNEKLFF.

In DNA form, the CDR3 reads TGTGCCAGCAGTCCAACAGGCCCCAGCTACGAGCAGTACTTC. Its translation is CASSPTGPSYEQYF. This sequence joins TRBV6-6 and TRBJ2-7, with D maybe TRBD1 (5 bases). The CDR3 is 14 residues long. The germline CDR1 and CDR2 sequences are MNHNY and SVGAGI (reference sequence). The germline V and J ends were trimmed by 5 bases and 3 bases, with 14 bases remaining between them.

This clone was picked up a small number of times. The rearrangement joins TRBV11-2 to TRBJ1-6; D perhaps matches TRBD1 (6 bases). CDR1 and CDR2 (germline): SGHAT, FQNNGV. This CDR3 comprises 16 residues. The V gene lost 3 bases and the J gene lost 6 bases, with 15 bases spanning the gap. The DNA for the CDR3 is TGTGCCAGCAGCTTCAGGGGAATCGGGTCTAATTCACCCCTCCACTTT. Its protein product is CASSFRGIGSNSPLHF. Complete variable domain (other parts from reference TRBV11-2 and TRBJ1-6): EAGVAQSPRYKIIEKRQSVAFWCNPISGHATLYWYQQILGQGPKLLIQFQNNGVVDDSQLPKDRFSAERLKGVDSTLKIQPAKLEDSAVYLCASSFRGIGSNSPLHFGNGTRLTVT.

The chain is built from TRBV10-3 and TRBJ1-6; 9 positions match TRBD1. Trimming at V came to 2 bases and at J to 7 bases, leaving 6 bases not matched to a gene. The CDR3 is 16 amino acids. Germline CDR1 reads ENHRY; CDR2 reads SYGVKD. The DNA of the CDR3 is TGTGCCATCAGTGAGACAGGGGGCGATTTGAATTCACCCCTCCACTTT. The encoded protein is CAISETGGDLNSPLHF.

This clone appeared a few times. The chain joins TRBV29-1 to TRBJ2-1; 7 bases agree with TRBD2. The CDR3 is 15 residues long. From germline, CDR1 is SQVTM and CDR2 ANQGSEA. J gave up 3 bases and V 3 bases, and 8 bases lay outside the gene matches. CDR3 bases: TGCAGCGTTGACGGGTCTAGCGGCTTCTACAATGAGCAGTTCTTC. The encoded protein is CSVDGSSGFYNEQFF.

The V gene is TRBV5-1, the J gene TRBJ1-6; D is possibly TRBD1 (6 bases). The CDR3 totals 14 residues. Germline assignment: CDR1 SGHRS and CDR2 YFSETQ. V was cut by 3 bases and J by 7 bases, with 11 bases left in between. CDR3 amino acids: CASSSGQPNSPLHF. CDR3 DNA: TGCGCCAGCAGCTCAGGACAGCCAAATTCACCCCTCCACTTT.

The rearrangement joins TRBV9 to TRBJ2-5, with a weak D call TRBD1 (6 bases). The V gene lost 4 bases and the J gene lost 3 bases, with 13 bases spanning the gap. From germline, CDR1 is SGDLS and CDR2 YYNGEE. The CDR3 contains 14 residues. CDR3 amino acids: CASSRRAGEETQYF. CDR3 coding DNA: TGTGCCAGCAGCCGTAGGGCAGGGGAAGAGACCCAGTACTTC.

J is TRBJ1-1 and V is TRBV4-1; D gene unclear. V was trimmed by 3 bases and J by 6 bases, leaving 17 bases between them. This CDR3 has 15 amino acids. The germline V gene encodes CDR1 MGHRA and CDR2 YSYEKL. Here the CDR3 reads CASSHNPRGGAEAFF. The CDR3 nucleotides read TGCGCCAGCAGCCACAACCCGCGGGGAGGAGCTGAAGCTTTCTTT.

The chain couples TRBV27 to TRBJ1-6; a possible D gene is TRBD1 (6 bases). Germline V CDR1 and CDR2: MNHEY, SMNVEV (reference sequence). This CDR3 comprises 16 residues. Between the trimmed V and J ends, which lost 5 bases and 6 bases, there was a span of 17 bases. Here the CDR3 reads CASSPIGGAANSPLHF. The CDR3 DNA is TGTGCCAGCAGTCCGATTGGGGGGGCGGCTAATTCACCCCTCCACTTT.

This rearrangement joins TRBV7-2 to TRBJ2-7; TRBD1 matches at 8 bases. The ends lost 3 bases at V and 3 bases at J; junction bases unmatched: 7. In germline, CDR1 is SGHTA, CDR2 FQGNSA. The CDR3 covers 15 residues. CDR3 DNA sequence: TGTGCCAGCAGCTTTACAACGGACAGGGTCTACGAGCAGTACTTC. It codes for CASSFTTDRVYEQYF.

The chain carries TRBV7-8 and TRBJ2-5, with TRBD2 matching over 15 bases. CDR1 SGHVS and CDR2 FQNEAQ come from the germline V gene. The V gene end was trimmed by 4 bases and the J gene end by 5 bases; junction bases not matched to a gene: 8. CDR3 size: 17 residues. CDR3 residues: CASSYRTSGGGSETQYF. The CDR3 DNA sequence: TGTGCCAGCAGCTATCGGACTAGCGGGGGGGGCAGTGAGACCCAGTACTTC.

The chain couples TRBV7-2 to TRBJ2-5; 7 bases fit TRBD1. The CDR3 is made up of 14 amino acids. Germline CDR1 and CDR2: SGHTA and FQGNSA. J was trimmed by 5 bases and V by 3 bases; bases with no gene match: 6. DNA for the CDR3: TGTGCCAGCAGCTTTCAAGGGGGCCAGGAGACCCAGTACTTC. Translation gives CASSFQGGQETQYF. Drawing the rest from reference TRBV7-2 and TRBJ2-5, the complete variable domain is GAGVSQSPSNKVTEKGKDVELRCDPISGHTALYWYRQSLGQGLEFLIYFQGNSAPDKSGLPSDRFSAERTGGSVSTLTIQRTQQEDSAVYLCASSFQGGQETQYFGPGTRLLVL.

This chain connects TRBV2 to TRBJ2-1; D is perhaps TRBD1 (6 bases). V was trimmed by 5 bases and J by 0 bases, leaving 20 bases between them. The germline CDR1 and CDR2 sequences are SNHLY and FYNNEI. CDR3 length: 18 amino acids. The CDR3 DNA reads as TGTGCCAGCAGTTCTATACCTCAAACAGGGAGCTCCTACAATGAGCAGTTCTTC. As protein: CASSSIPQTGSSYNEQFF. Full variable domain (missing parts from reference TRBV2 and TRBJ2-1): EPEVTQTPSHQVTQMGQEVILRCVPISNHLYFYWYRQILGQKVEFLVSFYNNEISEKSEIFDDQFSVERPDGSNFTLKIRSTKLEDSAMYFCASSSIPQTGSSYNEQFFGPGTRLTVL.

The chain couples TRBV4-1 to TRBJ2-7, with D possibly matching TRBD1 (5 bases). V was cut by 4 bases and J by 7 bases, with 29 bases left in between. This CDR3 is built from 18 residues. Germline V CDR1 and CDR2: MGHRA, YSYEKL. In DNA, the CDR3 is TGCGCCAGCAGCCCCCAAAACTTCCTTCTAGTTACCAAGGGGGAGCAGTACTTC. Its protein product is CASSPQNFLLVTKGEQYF.

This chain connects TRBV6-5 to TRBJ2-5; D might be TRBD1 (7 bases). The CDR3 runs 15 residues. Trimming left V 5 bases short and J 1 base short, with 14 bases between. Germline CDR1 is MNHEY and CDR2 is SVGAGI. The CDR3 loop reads CASSLRGTVQETQYF. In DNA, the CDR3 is TGTGCCAGCAGTCTACGCGGGACAGTCCAAGAGACCCAGTACTTC.

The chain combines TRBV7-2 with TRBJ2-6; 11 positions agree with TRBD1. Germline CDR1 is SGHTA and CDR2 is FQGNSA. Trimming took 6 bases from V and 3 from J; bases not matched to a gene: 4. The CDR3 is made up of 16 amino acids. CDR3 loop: CASRGTGGIGANVLTF. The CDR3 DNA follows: TGTGCCAGCAGAGGGACAGGGGGTATTGGGGCCAACGTCCTGACTTTC.

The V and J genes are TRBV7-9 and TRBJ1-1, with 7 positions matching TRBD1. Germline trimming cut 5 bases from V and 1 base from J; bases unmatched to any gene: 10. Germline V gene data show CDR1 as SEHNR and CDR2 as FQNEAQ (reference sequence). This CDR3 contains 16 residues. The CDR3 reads CASSPSPGQRNTEAFF. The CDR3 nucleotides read TGTGCCAGCAGCCCTAGCCCGGGACAGAGGAACACTGAAGCTTTCTTT.

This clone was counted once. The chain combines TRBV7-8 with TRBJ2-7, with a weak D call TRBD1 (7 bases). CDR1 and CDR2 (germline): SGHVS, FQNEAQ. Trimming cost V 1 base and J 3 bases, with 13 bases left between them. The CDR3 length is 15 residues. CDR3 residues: CASSLDQGGGYEQYF. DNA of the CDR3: TGTGCCAGCAGCTTAGATCAGGGGGGCGGCTACGAGCAGTACTTC.

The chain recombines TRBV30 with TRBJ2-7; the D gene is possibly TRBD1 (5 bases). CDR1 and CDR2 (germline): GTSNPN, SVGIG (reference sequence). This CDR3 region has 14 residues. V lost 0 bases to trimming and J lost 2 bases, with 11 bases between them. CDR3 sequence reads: CAWSVQANTYEQYF. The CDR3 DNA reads TGTGCCTGGAGTGTACAGGCTAATACCTACGAGCAGTACTTC.

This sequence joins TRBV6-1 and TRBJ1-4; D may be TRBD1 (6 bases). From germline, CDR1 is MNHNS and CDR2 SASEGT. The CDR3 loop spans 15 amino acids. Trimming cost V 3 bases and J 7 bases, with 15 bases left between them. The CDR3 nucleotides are TGTGCCAGCAGTGATGTCGGGACATCGAGTGAAAAACTGTTTTTT. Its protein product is CASSDVGTSSEKLFF.